Listed here are 25 T cell receptor beta chains from one sample, sequenced in a study of shared clonotypes between healthy human individuals. Assay used: immunoSEQ multiplex PCR; TCRdb lists only in-frame clones, some missing. The table includes about 690,000 clones, 90% detected once. The sequencing sample was made of memory CD8+ T cells from PBMCs. The subset: CD45RO+ cells pooled with CCR7-negative TemRA cells. Every receptor here comes from a man aged 18 to 30 in good health. Some clones in this sample may be carry-over from other donors' samples.

This sequence joins TRBV7-9 and TRBJ2-7, with TRBD1 matching over 10 bases. The length of the CDR3 is 14 residues. Germline assignment: CDR1 SEHNR and CDR2 FQNEAQ (reference sequence). V gave up 7 bases and J gave up 3 bases; unmatched junction bases: 6. CDR3 DNA: TGTGCCAGCACCCAGACAGGGGGCGTCTACGAGCAGTACTTC. As protein: CASTQTGGVYEQYF. Drawing the rest from reference TRBV7-9 and TRBJ2-7, the complete variable domain is DTGVSQNPRHKITKRGQNVTFRCDPISEHNRLYWYRQTLGQGPEFLTYFQNEAQLEKSRLLSDRFSAERPKGSFSTLEIQRTEQGDSAMYLCASTQTGGVYEQYFGPGTRLTVT.

The chain uses TRBV25-1 and TRBJ2-7; D unresolved. The ends were cut back, 3 bases at V and 0 bases at J, with 6 bases in the middle. Per germline, CDR1 MGHDK and CDR2 SYGVNS. The CDR3 runs 13 residues. As DNA, the CDR3 is TGTGCCAGCAGTGAGACGAGCTCCTACGAGCAGTACTTC. Residues: CASSETSSYEQYF.

This sequence joins TRBV6-1 and TRBJ2-1, with D unclear. The V gene's germline CDR1 is MNHNS and CDR2 SASEGT. V lost 3 bases to trimming and J lost 0 bases, with 6 bases between them. The CDR3 has 14 residues. The CDR3 nucleotides are TGTGCCAGCAGTGACTGGGGCTCCTACAATGAGCAGTTCTTC. It codes for CASSDWGSYNEQFF.

V and J are TRBV7-8 and TRBJ2-7; tentative D call: TRBD2 (5 bases). Germline assignment: CDR1 SGHVS and CDR2 FQNEAQ. The CDR3 totals 15 residues. V lost 5 bases, J lost 1 base, and 15 bases lay in between. The CDR3 nucleotides are TGTGCCAGCAGCCCCTCTAGGAGGCTGTCCTACGAGCAGTACTTC. It is translated as CASSPSRRLSYEQYF.

The V gene is TRBV4-1, the J gene TRBJ2-7; D possibly matches TRBD1 or TRBD2 (5 bases each). Germline V gene sequence: CDR1 MGHRA, CDR2 YSYEKL. V was clipped by 0 bases and J by 2 bases, with 11 bases between them. The CDR3 extends over 15 amino acids. Written as DNA, the CDR3 is TGCGCCAGCAGCCAAGATCGAGGGACGCCCTACGAGCAGTACTTC. It codes for CASSQDRGTPYEQYF.

V is TRBV25-1 and J is TRBJ1-4, with D unclear. Trimming took 3 bases from V and 6 from J, leaving 5 bases between them. Per germline, CDR1 MGHDK and CDR2 SYGVNS. The CDR3 sequence is 12 residues long. The DNA of the CDR3 is TGTGCCAGCAGTGAGGACTATGAAAAACTGTTTTTT. Its protein is CASSEDYEKLFF.

The CDR3 sequence is CASREDRLTEAFF. The CDR3 coding sequence is TGTGCCAGCAGGGAGGACAGGCTCACTGAAGCTTTCTTT. The rearrangement uses TRBV6-1 and TRBJ1-1, with 7 positions matching TRBD1. The CDR3 length is 13 residues. V trimming: 6 bases; J trimming: 4 bases; junction bases outside the gene matches: 5. Germline CDR1 and CDR2: MNHNS and SASEGT.

This chain connects TRBV19 to TRBJ2-7, with D perhaps given as TRBD1 or TRBD2 (5 bases each). This CDR3 contains 14 residues. Deletions cut 6 bases from V and 5 bases from J, with 17 bases between. Germline V gene sequence: CDR1 LNHDA, CDR2 SQIVND (reference sequence). DNA of the CDR3: TGTGCCAGTAGCCCAGACAGCCCCGGGGACGAGCAGTACTTC. Protein: CASSPDSPGDEQYF.

The chain couples TRBV9 to TRBJ2-1, with D perhaps TRBD1 or TRBD2 (5 bases each). The V gene's germline CDR1 is SGDLS and CDR2 YYNGEE. The length of the CDR3 is 12 residues. V shed 3 bases and J shed 9 bases, with 10 bases lying between them. CDR3 protein: CASSASGAEQFF. As DNA, the CDR3 is TGTGCCAGCAGCGCGTCCGGGGCTGAGCAGTTCTTC.

V usage is TRBV11-1 and J usage is TRBJ2-1; TRBD2 matches 7 bases. Germline CDR1 and CDR2: SGHAT and FQDESV (reference sequence). This CDR3 contains 15 residues. The J segment lost 4 bases and the V segment lost 10 bases, leaving 13 bases of the junction unmatched. The CDR3 sequence: CATLSRSGTYNEQFF. Written as DNA, the CDR3 is TGTGCCACCCTGAGCAGGAGCGGGACTTACAATGAGCAGTTCTTC.

This clone showed up just a few times. J is TRBJ2-5 and V is TRBV9, with D perhaps matching TRBD1 (6 bases). The V and J ends lost 0 bases and 3 bases respectively, with 15 bases between them. CDR3 size: 16 residues. Per the germline V gene, CDR1 is SGDLS and CDR2 is YYNGEE. The CDR3 coding sequence is TGTGCCAGCAGCGTAGATCTGGACAGAAACGAAGAGACCCAGTACTTC. This encodes CASSVDLDRNEETQYF. Complete variable domain (other parts from reference TRBV9 and TRBJ2-5): DSGVTQTPKHLITATGQRVTLRCSPRSGDLSVYWYQQSLDQGLQFLIQYYNGEERAKGNILERFSAQQFPDLHSELNLSSLELGDSALYFCASSVDLDRNEETQYFGPGTRLLVL.

This clone was seen only once. This chain links TRBV9 with TRBJ2-5; D may correspond to TRBD1 or TRBD2 (7 bases each). CDR3 size: 13 residues. Germline CDR1 and CDR2: SGDLS and YYNGEE. V was pared by 4 bases and J by 10 bases, with 17 bases between. CDR3 region: CASSPGGAGGQYF. CDR3 sequence (DNA): TGTGCCAGCAGCCCAGGGGGGGCCGGGGGCCAGTACTTC.

This chain links TRBV5-4 with TRBJ2-7; D gene ambiguous. Deletions cut 3 bases from V and 5 bases from J, with 6 bases between. Germline loops: CDR1 SGHNT, CDR2 YYREEE (reference sequence). This CDR3 region has 11 residues. The CDR3 nucleotides read TGTGCCAGCAGCTCCACGCACGAGCAGTACTTC. This encodes CASSSTHEQYF.

V usage is TRBV11-2 and J usage is TRBJ2-2; no clear D. The ends were cut back, 9 bases at V and 2 bases at J, with 1 base in the middle. Germline V gene lookup returns CDR1 SGHAT and CDR2 FQNNGV. This CDR3 comprises 10 residues. The CDR3 nucleotides are TGTGCCAGTAACACCGGGGAGCTGTTTTTT. It yields the protein CASNTGELFF.

The genes are TRBV28 and TRBJ1-2; unclear D gene. V lost 7 bases and J 6 bases, leaving 21 bases between the germline ends. Germline values: CDR1 MDHEN, CDR2 SYDVKM. The CDR3 extends over 15 amino acids. The CDR3 reads CASMFIREGAHGYTF. The CDR3 bases are TGTGCCAGCATGTTTATAAGGGAGGGCGCGCATGGCTACACCTTC.

This clone was seen a single time. V gene TRBV27 combines with J gene TRBJ2-7; 7 nucleotides match TRBD2. The V and J ends lost 8 bases and 3 bases, in that order; junction bases with no gene match: 7. CDR1 and CDR2 (germline): MNHEY, SMNVEV (reference sequence). The CDR3 spans 13 residues. CDR3 protein: CASVRGDYYEQYF. Written as DNA, the CDR3 is TGTGCCAGCGTTCGCGGGGACTACTACGAGCAGTACTTC.

This chain links TRBV14 with TRBJ2-7; D gene ambiguous. The germline V gene encodes CDR1 SGHDN and CDR2 FVKESK. With 2 bases removed from V and 6 bases from J, the gap between germline ends came to 11 bases. There are 13 residues in the CDR3. The CDR3, as DNA: TGTGCCAGCAGCCAAAGCAGTTTATCCGAGCAGTACTTC. Its protein product is CASSQSSLSEQYF.

The rearrangement uses TRBV5-1 and TRBJ1-1; TRBD1 might be the D (6 bases). The germline V gene has CDR1 SGHRS and CDR2 YFSETQ. There are 13 residues in the CDR3. V shed 3 bases and J shed 8 bases, with 14 bases lying between them. CDR3 sequence: CASSWARDKEAFF. The CDR3 DNA follows: TGCGCCAGCAGCTGGGCCCGGGACAAAGAAGCTTTCTTT. Variable domain in full (rest from reference TRBV5-1 and TRBJ1-1): KAGVTQTPRYLIKTRGQQVTLSCSPISGHRSVSWYQQTPGQGLQFLFEYFSETQRNKGNFPGRFSGRQFSNSRSEMNVSTLELGDSALYLCASSWARDKEAFFGQGTRLTVV.

This chain joins TRBV7-9 and TRBJ1-3; perhaps TRBD1 as D (7 bases). The DNA end favors TRBJ2-2, so the J call may be wrong. The CDR3 has 19 residues. CDR1 SEHNR and CDR2 FQNEAQ come from the germline V gene (reference sequence). Written as DNA, the CDR3 is TGTGCCAGCAAAGGCCCACGGTTGCCGCAGGGGGGATACACCGGGGAGCTGTTTTTT. This gives the protein CASKGPRLPQGGYTGELFF.

The chain carries TRBV2 and TRBJ2-4, with 7 bases identical to TRBD1. After removal of 4 bases from V and 2 bases from J, the junction contained 11 bases not matched to a gene. Germline V gene sequence: CDR1 SNHLY, CDR2 FYNNEI. This CDR3 has 17 residues. The CDR3: CASSGNRDRAPKNIQYF. For the CDR3, the DNA is TGTGCCAGCAGTGGAAACCGGGACAGAGCTCCCAAAAACATTCAGTACTTC.

This clone was picked up one time. The V call is TRBV4-3, the J call TRBJ2-7; 9 nucleotides line up with TRBD1. In germline, CDR1 is LGHNA, CDR2 YSLEER. The CDR3 contains 15 residues. After removal of 4 bases from V and 6 bases from J, the junction contained 10 bases not matched to a gene. The CDR3 spells CASSRAGTGRPEQYF. CDR3 bases: TGCGCCAGCAGCCGAGCCGGGACAGGGCGGCCCGAGCAGTACTTC.

The chain is built from TRBV19 and TRBJ2-7; TRBD2 aligns across 8 bases. The V and J ends lost 6 bases and 5 bases, in that order; junction bases with no gene match: 12. Germline CDR1 and CDR2: LNHDA and SQIVND (reference sequence). The CDR3 length is 15 residues. The CDR3 sequence is CASSHQRELKDEQYF. In nucleotides, the CDR3 is TGTGCCAGTAGCCACCAGCGGGAGTTGAAAGACGAGCAGTACTTC.

This chain links TRBV4-1 with TRBJ2-7, with TRBD1 as a possible D gene (6 bases). There are 14 residues in the CDR3. V lost 3 bases and J 3 bases, leaving 12 bases between the germline ends. Germline CDR1 MGHRA, CDR2 YSYEKL. For the CDR3, the DNA is TGCGCCAGCAGCCACCAACAGGGCAACTACGAGCAGTACTTC. As protein: CASSHQQGNYEQYF.

J is TRBJ2-1 and V is TRBV27, with D tentatively TRBD2 (5 bases). There are 17 residues in the CDR3. Trimming left V 5 bases short and J 7 bases short, with 24 bases between. CDR1 and CDR2 (germline): MNHEY, SMNVEV (reference sequence). The CDR3 nucleotides read TGTGCCAGCAGTCAAACCCCCGGGGTGGTAGTGGGGAATGAGCAGTTCTTC. Amino acids: CASSQTPGVVVGNEQFF.

The V and J genes are TRBV7-2 and TRBJ1-3; D not resolved. The V end was cut by 1 base, the J end by 0 bases, with 10 bases between. The CDR3 is 16 amino acids. Looked up from germline, CDR1 is SGHTA and CDR2 is FQGNSA. The DNA of the CDR3 is TGTGCCAGCAGCTTAGAAGTAATATACTCTGGAAACACCATATATTTT. Amino acids: CASSLEVIYSGNTIYF. The full variable domain, rest sourced from reference TRBV7-2 and TRBJ1-3, is GAGVSQSPSNKVTEKGKDVELRCDPISGHTALYWYRQSLGQGLEFLIYFQGNSAPDKSGLPSDRFSAERTGGSVSTLTIQRTQQEDSAVYLCASSLEVIYSGNTIYFGEGSWLTVV.